The rows below give T cell receptor beta chains drawn from one sample of a study of blood T cell repertoires in COVID-19. Libraries were prepared by immunoSEQ multiplex PCR; TCRdb keeps only in-frame clonotypes and omits some of them. The sample has about 270,000 clones; 70% to 90% are singletons. The sequenced sample was peripheral blood. The receptors were sampled from a woman aged 45-60 years with acute or convalescent COVID-19. CDR3s include the opening cysteine and the closing phenylalanine or tryptophan. The D gene is left open where the match is weak. The listing skips clone size in some rows; elsewhere it reads once, few, many or a size class.

CASSPNAETGGFGEQYF,TGTGCCAGCAGCCCAAACGCCGAGACAGGGGGGTTTGGCGAGCAGTACTTC,few,TRBV5-5,TRBD1,TRBJ2-7
CAWSRLGQPNQPQHF,TGTGCCTGGAGCCGCCTGGGACAGCCTAATCAGCCCCAGCATTTT,NA,TRBV30,TRBD1,TRBJ1-5
CASSLWGHYGNSNQPQHF,TGTGCCAGCAGTTTATGGGGACACTACGGAAATAGCAATCAGCCCCAGCATTTT,NA,TRBV28,NA,TRBJ1-5
CASSPVPGNEQFF,TGTGCCAGCAGCCCCGTTCCGGGCAATGAGCAGTTCTTC,NA,TRBV14,NA,TRBJ2-1
CASSLGVRDRVHF,TGTGCCAGCAGTTTAGGGGTCCGGGACAGGGTCCACTTT,NA,TRBV12-3/TRBV12-4,TRBD1,TRBJ1-1
CATSEQTDRPGELFF,TGTGCCACCAGTGAACAGACAGACCGTCCCGGGGAGCTGTTTTTT,NA,TRBV24-1,NA,TRBJ2-2
CATSDPRTGGYEQYF,TGTGCCACCAGTGATCCTCGGACAGGGGGCTACGAGCAGTACTTC,NA,TRBV24-1,TRBD1,TRBJ2-7
CSAMRGSGANVLTF,TGCAGCGCCATGAGGGGGTCTGGGGCCAACGTCCTGACTTTC,NA,TRBV29-1,NA,TRBJ2-6
CASSSLDRPMRGYTF,TGTGCCAGCAGCTCATTGGACAGGCCCATGCGGGGCTACACCTTC,NA,TRBV28,TRBD1,TRBJ1-2
CAWSAARDRQETQYF,TGTGCCTGGAGTGCAGCCCGGGACAGACAAGAGACCCAGTACTTC,NA,TRBV30,TRBD1,TRBJ2-5
CATSSSVVAGVYEQYF,TGTGCCACCAGCAGTTCCGTAGTAGCGGGAGTCTACGAGCAGTACTTC,NA,TRBV15,TRBD2,TRBJ2-7
CASSLGTGGQPQHF,TGTGCCAGCAGCCTAGGGACAGGGGGGCAGCCCCAGCATTTT,NA,TRBV3-1/TRBV3-2,TRBD1,TRBJ1-5
CASSRLAGGHRSYNEQFF,TGTGCCAGCAGCCGACTAGCGGGAGGGCATCGATCCTACAATGAGCAGTTCTTC,NA,TRBV3-1/TRBV3-2,TRBD2,TRBJ2-1
CASSQGQGPYEQYF,TGTGCCAGCTCACAAGGACAGGGACCCTACGAGCAGTACTTC,NA,TRBV18,TRBD1,TRBJ2-7
CASSGSGRGSYEQYF,TGTGCCAGCAGCGGGAGCGGGAGGGGCTCCTACGAGCAGTACTTC,NA,TRBV11-2,TRBD2,TRBJ2-7